The 5 T cell receptor beta chains below all came from one sample that was sequenced in a study of blood T cell repertoires in COVID-19. Sequencing used immunoSEQ multiplex PCR; TCRdb keeps in-frame clones, though not all of them. This sample has about 180,000 clones, with around 80% found just once. Sequenced input: PBMCs or T cells enriched from blood (not recorded which). All receptors derive from a man aged 55 to 70 who had been exposed to COVID-19.

This clone has a single count. This sequence joins TRBV5-1 and TRBJ2-1, with 7 bases aligning to TRBD2. Germline V CDR1 and CDR2: SGHRS, YFSETQ. J was trimmed by 9 bases and V by 4 bases; bases with no gene match: 10. This CDR3 has 14 amino acids. The CDR3 DNA is TGCGCCAGCAGCGGGCAGACTAGCAGTATTGAGCAGTTCTTC. It translates to CASSGQTSSIEQFF.

This clone has just one count. The chain links TRBV28 to TRBJ1-4; maybe TRBD1 (6 bases). Germline CDR1 is MDHEN and CDR2 is SYDVKM. The V end was cut by 6 bases, the J end by 4 bases, with 15 bases between. This CDR3 has 15 residues. CDR3 bases: TGTGCCAGCAGCCCCTCCGGGACACATAATGAAAAACTGTTTTTT. It is translated as CASSPSGTHNEKLFF.

The rearrangement joins TRBV21-1 to TRBJ1-5. TRBV21-1 has pseudogene status. There are 17 residues in the CDR3. The DNA of the CDR3 is TGTGCCAGCAGCAAAGTCGAGGGCCCCAAAGCGCATCAGCCCCAGCATTTT. Protein product: CASSKVEGPKAHQPQHF.

V gene TRBV30 combines with J gene TRBJ2-3; TRBD2 matches at 14 bases. Germline V gene lookup returns CDR1 GTSNPN and CDR2 SVGIG (reference sequence). J gave up 7 bases and V 7 bases, and 13 bases lay outside the gene matches. This CDR3 region has 16 residues. The CDR3 DNA is TGTGCCTTCTCGCCCGGGACTAGCGGGAGTAGTAATACGCAGTATTTT. Protein product: CAFSPGTSGSSNTQYF.

The chain joins TRBV7-9 to TRBJ1-5; TRBD1 might be the D (5 bases). V lost 5 bases, J lost 7 bases, and 21 bases lay in between. CDR1 and CDR2 (germline): SEHNR, FQNEAQ (reference sequence). The CDR3 extends over 16 amino acids. The CDR3 region has the DNA TGTGCCAGCAGCACAACACTGGGGGGAAGCGGGCAGCCCCAGCATTTT. Its protein is CASSTTLGGSGQPQHF. Complete variable domain (other parts from reference TRBV7-9 and TRBJ1-5): DTGVSQNPRHKITKRGQNVTFRCDPISEHNRLYWYRQTLGQGPEFLTYFQNEAQLEKSRLLSDRFSAERPKGSFSTLEIQRTEQGDSAMYLCASSTTLGGSGQPQHFGDGTRLSIL.